A single sample gave rise to the 14 T cell receptor beta chains below, sequenced in a study of T cell repertoires in cytomegalovirus infection. MiXCR, applied by TCRdb to the reads, yields one record per CDR3 protein. The sample holds more than 400,000 distinct CDR3 sequences, about 26% seen once. The specimen sequenced was PBMCs. The receptor set was obtained from a human donor in good health (CMV status not recorded). Some clones in this sample may be carry-over from other donors' samples.

This sequence joins TRBV5-1 and TRBJ2-7, with D possibly matching TRBD1 (5 bases). The CDR3 extends over 14 amino acids. Germline CDR1 is SGHRS and CDR2 is YFSETQ. Trimming left V 0 bases short and J 5 bases short, with 12 bases between. The CDR3, as DNA: TGCGCCAGCAGCTTGGGTGGGGCAAACAACGAGCAGTACTTC. It translates to CASSLGGANNEQYF.

The genes are TRBV12-3 or TRBV12-4 and TRBJ1-1; D unresolved. This CDR3 comprises 12 residues. The V and J ends lost 2 bases and 8 bases respectively, with 9 bases between them. Here the CDR3 DNA reads TGTGCCAGCAGTTTACAGCGAGAAGAAGCTTTCTTT. The encoded protein is CASSLQREEAFF.

In its sample, this clonotype was seen many times. The chain has TRBV12-3 or TRBV12-4 and TRBJ2-7; D gene ambiguous. The CDR3 length is 14 residues. The V gene lost 5 bases and the J gene lost 4 bases, with 15 bases spanning the gap. The CDR3 DNA reads TGTGCCAGCAGTACCACCGGGCTCTATTACGAGCAGTACTTC. This sequence encodes CASSTTGLYYEQYF.

This clonotype showed up many times. V gene TRBV7-9 combines with J gene TRBJ1-5; D gene uncertain. The CDR3 has 15 amino acids. The V and J ends lost 5 bases and 3 bases respectively, with 14 bases between them. Germline values: CDR1 SEHNR, CDR2 FQNEAQ (reference sequence). CDR3 nucleotides: TGTGCCAGCAGCATAGATGGGCAGGACAATCAGCCCCAGCATTTT. As protein: CASSIDGQDNQPQHF.

This sequence joins TRBV29-1 and TRBJ1-1, with a possible D match to TRBD1 (5 bases). Germline CDR1 reads SQVTM; CDR2 reads ANQGSEA. The ends were cut back, 5 bases at V and 4 bases at J, with 11 bases in the middle. This CDR3 is built from 12 residues. In DNA form, the CDR3 reads TGCAGCGTTCAGGGTTGGATCACTGAAGCTTTCTTT. Translated: CSVQGWITEAFF. Looking up the rest from reference TRBV29-1 and TRBJ1-1 gives the full variable domain: SAVISQKPSRDICQRGTSLTIQCQVDSQVTMMFWYRQQPGQSLTLIATANQGSEATYESGFVIDKFPISRPNLTFSTLTVSNMSPEDSSIYLCSVQGWITEAFFGQGTRLTVV.

In its sample, this clonotype was seen a few times. The CDR3 loop reads CASSQIVVGLAGTDTQYF. CDR3 DNA sequence: TGCGCCAGCAGCCAAATAGTGGTCGGACTAGCAGGCACAGATACGCAGTATTTT. The chain carries TRBV4-3 and TRBJ2-3, with 8 bases matching TRBD2. V gave up 2 bases and J gave up 1 base; unmatched junction bases: 11. CDR3 size: 18 residues. In germline, CDR1 is LGHNA, CDR2 YSLEER.

V gene TRBV5-1 combines with J gene TRBJ2-1; TRBD1 aligns across 8 bases. The CDR3 is 15 residues long. CDR1 and CDR2 from the germline V gene are SGHRS and YFSETQ. Germline trimming cut 0 bases from V and 8 bases from J; bases unmatched to any gene: 7. The CDR3 nucleotides read TGCGCCAGCAGCTTGGAAGGACAGGGCTTGGATGAGCAGTTCTTC. It encodes CASSLEGQGLDEQFF.

This clonotype was observed at least ten times. This rearrangement joins TRBV7-2 to TRBJ1-2, with 9 bases identical to TRBD1. Trimming at V came to 0 bases and at J to 8 bases, leaving 7 bases not matched to a gene. Per germline, CDR1 SGHTA and CDR2 FQGNSA. The CDR3 length is 15 residues. The CDR3 loop reads CASSLALTGGDGYTF. The CDR3 DNA follows: TGTGCCAGCAGCTTAGCGCTTACAGGGGGCGACGGCTACACCTTC.

This clonotype was detected a few times. The chain couples TRBV14 to TRBJ2-1; unclear D gene. The germline gives CDR1 SGHDN, CDR2 FVKESK. V gave up 1 base and J gave up 4 bases, with 14 bases separating them. This CDR3 is 16 amino acids long. CDR3: CASSQGPQPLYNEQFF. CDR3 DNA: TGTGCCAGCAGCCAAGGGCCGCAACCTCTATACAATGAGCAGTTCTTC.

The chain joins TRBV9 to TRBJ2-3; 8 nucleotides align to TRBD2. The CDR3 loop spans 15 amino acids. CDR1 is SGDLS, CDR2 YYNGEE, per germline. With V trimmed by 6 bases and J by 0 bases, 6 bases remained unmatched. The CDR3 protein is CASTTGGSSTDTQYF. In nucleotides, the CDR3 is TGTGCCAGCACCACGGGAGGGAGCAGCACAGATACGCAGTATTTT.

Ten or more counts support this clonotype. This chain connects TRBV7-2 to TRBJ2-7; 7 bases align to TRBD1. This CDR3 region has 15 residues. V shed 5 bases, J shed 2 bases, and the junction held 9 bases outside the gene matches. The germline gives CDR1 SGHTA, CDR2 FQGNSA. DNA of the CDR3: TGTGCCAGCAGCCCAATTACAGGGGTCCCCTACGAGCAGTACGTC. This encodes CASSPITGVPYEQYV.

This clonotype appeared many times. The gene calls are TRBV12-3 or TRBV12-4 and TRBJ2-7; 9 bases line up with TRBD1. The J segment lost 2 bases and the V segment lost 5 bases, leaving 4 bases of the junction unmatched. The CDR3 has 14 amino acids. The CDR3 region has the DNA TGTGCCAGCAGTCCGGGACAGGGTCCCTACGAGCAGTACTTC. It codes for CASSPGQGPYEQYF.

This clonotype was counted ten times or more. This CDR3 reads CASSLDRGYEQYV. In DNA form, the CDR3 reads TGTGCCAGCAGCTTAGACAGGGGGTACGAGCAGTACGTC. This chain connects TRBV7-2 to TRBJ2-7, with 8 bases that match TRBD1. CDR1 SGHTA and CDR2 FQGNSA come from the germline V gene. Unmatched junction bases numbered 0, after V lost 1 base and J lost 4 bases. The CDR3 covers 13 residues.

This clonotype was recorded many times. The gene calls are TRBV7-2 and TRBJ2-7, with D hard to call. The germline V gene encodes CDR1 SGHTA and CDR2 FQGNSA. The length of the CDR3 is 13 residues. The V end lost 5 bases, the J end lost 2 bases, and 10 bases lay between the germline ends. The CDR3 coding sequence is TGTGCCAGCAGCCTCCCCACAGCCTACGAGCAGTACTTC. It is translated as CASSLPTAYEQYF.